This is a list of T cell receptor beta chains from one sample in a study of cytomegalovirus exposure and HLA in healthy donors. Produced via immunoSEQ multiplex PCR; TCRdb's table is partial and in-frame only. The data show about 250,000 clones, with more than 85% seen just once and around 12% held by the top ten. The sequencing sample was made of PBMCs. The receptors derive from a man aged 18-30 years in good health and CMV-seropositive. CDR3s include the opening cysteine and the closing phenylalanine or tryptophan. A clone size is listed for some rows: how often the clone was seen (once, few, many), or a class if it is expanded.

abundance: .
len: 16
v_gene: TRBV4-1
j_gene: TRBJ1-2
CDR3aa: CASSQDGSGANYGYTF

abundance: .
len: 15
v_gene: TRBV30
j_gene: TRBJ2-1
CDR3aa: CAWSVLDRRYNEQFF

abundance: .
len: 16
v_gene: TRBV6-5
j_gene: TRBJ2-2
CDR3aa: CASSSRGVSPTGELFF

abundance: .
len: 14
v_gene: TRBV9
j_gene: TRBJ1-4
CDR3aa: CASSVGGGNEKLFF

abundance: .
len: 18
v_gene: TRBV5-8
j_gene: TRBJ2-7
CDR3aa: CASSLRTVTARGSYEQYF

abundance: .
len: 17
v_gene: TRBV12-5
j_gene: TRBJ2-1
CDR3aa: CASGSPQGLAVADEQFF

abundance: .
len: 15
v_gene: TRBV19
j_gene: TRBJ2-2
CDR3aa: CASHDRGRVTGELFF

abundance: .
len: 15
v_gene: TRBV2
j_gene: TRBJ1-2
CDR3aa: CASSEGQSPNYGYTF

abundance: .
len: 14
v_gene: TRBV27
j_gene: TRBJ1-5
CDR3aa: CASNPTGSNQPQHF

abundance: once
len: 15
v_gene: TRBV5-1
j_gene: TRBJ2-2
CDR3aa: CASSFAGGNTGELFF

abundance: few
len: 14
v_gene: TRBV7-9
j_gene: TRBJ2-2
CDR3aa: CASSGSLRPGELFF

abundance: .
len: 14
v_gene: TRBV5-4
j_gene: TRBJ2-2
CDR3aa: CASSFRGENGELFF

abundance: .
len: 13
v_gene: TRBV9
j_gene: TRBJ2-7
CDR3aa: CASSASTTYEQYF

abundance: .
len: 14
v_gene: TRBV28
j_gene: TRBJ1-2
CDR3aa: CASRPIVANYGYTF

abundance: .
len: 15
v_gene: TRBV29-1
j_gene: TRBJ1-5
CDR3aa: CSAVDPRERGQPQHF

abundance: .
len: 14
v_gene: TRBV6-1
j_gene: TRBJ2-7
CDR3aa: CASSPGQEPYEQYF

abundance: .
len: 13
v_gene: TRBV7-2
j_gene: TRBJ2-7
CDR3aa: CASSSRTAYEQYF

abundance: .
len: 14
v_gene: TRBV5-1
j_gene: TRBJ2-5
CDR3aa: CASRPGTSAETQYF

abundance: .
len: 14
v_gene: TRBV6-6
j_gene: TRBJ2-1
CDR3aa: CASSYEGPYNEQFF

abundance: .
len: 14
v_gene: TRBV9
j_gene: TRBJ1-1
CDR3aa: CASSPRAGNTEAFF

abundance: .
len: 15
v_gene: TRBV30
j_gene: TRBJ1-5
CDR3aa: CAWSVAGIGDQPQHF

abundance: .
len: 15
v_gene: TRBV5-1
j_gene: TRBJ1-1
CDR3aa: CASSLGVRGNTEAFF

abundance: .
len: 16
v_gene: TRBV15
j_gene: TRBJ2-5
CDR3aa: CATSRDRRAGQETQYF

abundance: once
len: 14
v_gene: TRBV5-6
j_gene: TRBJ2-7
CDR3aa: CASSFGTGGAEQYF

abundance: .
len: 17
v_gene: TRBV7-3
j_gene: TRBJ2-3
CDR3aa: CASSLNGGRMGTDTQYF

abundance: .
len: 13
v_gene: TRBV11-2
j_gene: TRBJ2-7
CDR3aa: CASSLGVGGEQYF

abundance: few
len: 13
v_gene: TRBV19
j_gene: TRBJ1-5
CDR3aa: CASSKQGNQPQHF

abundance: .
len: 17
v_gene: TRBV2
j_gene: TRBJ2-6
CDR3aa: CASSLAGRGTGANVLTF

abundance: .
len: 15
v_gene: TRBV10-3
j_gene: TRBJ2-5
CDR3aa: CAISEGAVTQETQYF

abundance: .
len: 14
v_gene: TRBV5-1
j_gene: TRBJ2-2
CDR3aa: CASSLDLGTGELFF

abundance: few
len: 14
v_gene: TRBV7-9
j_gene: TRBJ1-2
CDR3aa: CASSSGELMNGYTF

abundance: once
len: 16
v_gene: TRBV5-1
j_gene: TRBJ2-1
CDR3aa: CASGNPDTDAYNEQFF

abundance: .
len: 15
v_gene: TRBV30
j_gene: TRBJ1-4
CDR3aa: CAWTGGDRVNEKLFF

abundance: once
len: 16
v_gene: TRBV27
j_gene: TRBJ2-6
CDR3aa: CASSRIFRSGANVLTF

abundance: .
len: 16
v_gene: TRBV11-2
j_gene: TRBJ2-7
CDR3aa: CASSLAVGQRGYEQYF

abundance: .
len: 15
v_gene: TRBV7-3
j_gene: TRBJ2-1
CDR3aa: CASSFGSGSYNEQFF